This T cell receptor beta chain was identified during a study of T cell changes during pregnancy in multiple sclerosis. Libraries were prepared by immunoSEQ multiplex PCR; TCRdb keeps only in-frame clonotypes and omits some of them. Counted here are 25,000 to 35,000 clones, about nine tenths occurring once; the ten biggest clones make up 9.5% to 10%. Worth noting for this clone: Additional DNA sequences in this sample encode the identical CDR3.

The germline V gene has CDR1 SGHTA and CDR2 FQGTGA. There are 15 residues in the CDR3. V shed 2 bases and J 1 base; nucleotides not matched to a gene: 2. This sequence originates from a female donor with multiple sclerosis, enrolled in a pregnancy study. This chain joins TRBV7-3 and TRBJ2-7; 10 bases align to TRBD2. Here the sequenced sample was CD8+ T cells from peripheral blood mononuclear cells, taken in the first trimester of pregnancy. The CDR3 spells CASSLASGGSYEQYF. CDR3 DNA sequence: TGTGCCAGCAGCTTAGCTAGCGGGGGTTCCTACGAGCAGTACTTC. Supplemented by reference TRBV7-3 and TRBJ2-7, the full variable domain reads GAGVSQTPSNKVTEKGKYVELRCDPISGHTALYWYRQSLGQGPEFLIYFQGTGAADDSGLPNDRFFAVRPEGSVSTLKIQRTERGDSAVYLCASSLASGGSYEQYFGPGTRLTVT.